This T cell receptor beta chain originates from a study of T cell responses to AZD1222 COVID-19 vaccine. Study-wide background: Researchers grouped second doses given at about 4 or about 12 weeks into one pool.

TCRdb keeps only in-frame clones here, not all; method: immunoSEQ multiplex PCR. The sample lists about 150,000 clones, 90% seen once, with under 20% in the top ten. Germline assignment: CDR1 SGHRS and CDR2 YFSETQ. V was shortened by 4 bases and J by 4 bases, with 12 bases between the two germline ends. The CDR3 covers 14 residues. This sample comprised peripheral blood, obtained on day 0 of AZD1222 vaccination. The TCR was taken from an adult in good health. This rearrangement joins TRBV5-1 to TRBJ1-3, with D perhaps matching TRBD1 (6 bases). The CDR3 DNA is TGCGCCAGCAGCCCGGACAGAGGGGGAAACACCATATATTTT. It is translated as CASSPDRGGNTIYF.